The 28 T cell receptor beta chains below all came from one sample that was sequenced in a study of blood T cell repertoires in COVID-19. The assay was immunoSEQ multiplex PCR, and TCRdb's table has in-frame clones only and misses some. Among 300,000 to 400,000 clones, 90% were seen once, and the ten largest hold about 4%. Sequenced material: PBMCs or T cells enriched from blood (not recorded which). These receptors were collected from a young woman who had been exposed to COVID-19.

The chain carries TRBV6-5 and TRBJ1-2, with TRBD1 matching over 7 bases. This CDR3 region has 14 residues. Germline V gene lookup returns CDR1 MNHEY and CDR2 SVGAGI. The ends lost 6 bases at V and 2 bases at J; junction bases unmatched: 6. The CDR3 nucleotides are TGTGCCAGCAGGAGGGGGCGCGAGAACTATGGCTACACCTTC. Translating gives CASRRGRENYGYTF.

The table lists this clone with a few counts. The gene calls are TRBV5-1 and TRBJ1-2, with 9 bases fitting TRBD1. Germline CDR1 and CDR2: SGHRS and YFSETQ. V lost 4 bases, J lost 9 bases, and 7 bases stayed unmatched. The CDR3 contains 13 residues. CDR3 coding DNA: TGCGCCAGCAGCGTCGGACAGGGGAGAAGCTACACCTTC. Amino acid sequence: CASSVGQGRSYTF.

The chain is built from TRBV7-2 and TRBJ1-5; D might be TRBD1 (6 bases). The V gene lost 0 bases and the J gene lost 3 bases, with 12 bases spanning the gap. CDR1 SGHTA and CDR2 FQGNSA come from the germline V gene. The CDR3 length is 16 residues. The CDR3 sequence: CASSLAGQFVNQPQHF. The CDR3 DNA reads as TGTGCCAGCAGCTTAGCTGGACAGTTTGTCAATCAGCCCCAGCATTTT.

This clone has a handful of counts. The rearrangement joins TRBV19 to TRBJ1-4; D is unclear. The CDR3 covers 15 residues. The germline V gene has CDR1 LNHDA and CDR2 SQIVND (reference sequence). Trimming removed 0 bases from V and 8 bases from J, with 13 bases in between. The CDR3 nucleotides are TGTGCCAGTAGTATAGATTCCTCTCGGTGGGAAAAACTGTTTTTT. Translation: CASSIDSSRWEKLFF.

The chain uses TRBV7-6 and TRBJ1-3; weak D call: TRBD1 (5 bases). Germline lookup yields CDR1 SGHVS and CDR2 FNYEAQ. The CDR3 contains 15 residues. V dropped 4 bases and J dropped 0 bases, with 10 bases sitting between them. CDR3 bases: TGTGCCAGCAGCTCAGGACACCCCTCTGGAAACACCATATATTTT. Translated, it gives CASSSGHPSGNTIYF.

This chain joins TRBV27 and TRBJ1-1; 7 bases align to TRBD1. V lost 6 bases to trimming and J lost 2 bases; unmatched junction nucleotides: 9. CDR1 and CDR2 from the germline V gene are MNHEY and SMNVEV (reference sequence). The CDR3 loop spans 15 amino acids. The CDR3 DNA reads TGTGCCAGCAGCTTGGTGGGACAGTTTAACACTGAAGCTTTCTTT. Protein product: CASSLVGQFNTEAFF.

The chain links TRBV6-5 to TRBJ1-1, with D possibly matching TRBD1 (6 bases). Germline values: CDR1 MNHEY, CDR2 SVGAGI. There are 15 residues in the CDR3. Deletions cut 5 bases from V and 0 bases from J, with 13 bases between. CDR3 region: CASSLKTGLNTEAFF. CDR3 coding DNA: TGTGCCAGCAGTCTAAAGACAGGTTTGAACACTGAAGCTTTCTTT.

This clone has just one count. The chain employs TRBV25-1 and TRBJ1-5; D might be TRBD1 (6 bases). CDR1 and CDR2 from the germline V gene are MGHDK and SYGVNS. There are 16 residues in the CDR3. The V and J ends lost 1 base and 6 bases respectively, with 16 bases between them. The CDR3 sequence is CASSEWADSSGQPQHF. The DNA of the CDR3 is TGTGCCAGCAGTGAATGGGCGGACAGCTCGGGTCAGCCCCAGCATTTT.

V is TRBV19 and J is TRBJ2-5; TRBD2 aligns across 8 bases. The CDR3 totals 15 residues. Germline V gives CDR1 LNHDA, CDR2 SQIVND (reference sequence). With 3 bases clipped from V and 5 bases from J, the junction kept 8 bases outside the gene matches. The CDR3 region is CASSIAGGASETQYF. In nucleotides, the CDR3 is TGTGCCAGTAGTATCGCGGGGGGCGCTTCGGAGACCCAGTACTTC.

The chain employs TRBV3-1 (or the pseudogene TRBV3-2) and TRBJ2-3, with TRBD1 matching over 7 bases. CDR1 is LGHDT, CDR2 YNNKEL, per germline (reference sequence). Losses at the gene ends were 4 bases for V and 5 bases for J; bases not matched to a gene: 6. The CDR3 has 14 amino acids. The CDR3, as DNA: TGTGCCAGCAGCCCGGGACAGAGAAGAGATACGCAGTATTTT. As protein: CASSPGQRRDTQYF.

The CDR3 DNA reads TGTGCCAGCAGTACTAGCGGACTCACAGATACGCAGTATTTT. This translates into CASSTSGLTDTQYF. The chain has TRBV6-5 and TRBJ2-3; 8 bases line up with TRBD2. The CDR3 has 14 residues. V shed 5 bases, J shed 2 bases, and the junction held 3 bases outside the gene matches. Germline CDR1 MNHEY, CDR2 SVGAGI.

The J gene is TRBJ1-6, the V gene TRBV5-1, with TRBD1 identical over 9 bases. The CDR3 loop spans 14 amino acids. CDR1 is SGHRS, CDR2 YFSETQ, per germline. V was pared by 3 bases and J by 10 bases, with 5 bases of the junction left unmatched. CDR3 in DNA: TGCGCCAGCAGCTCCGACAGGGGGGAGTCACCCCTCCACTTT. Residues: CASSSDRGESPLHF. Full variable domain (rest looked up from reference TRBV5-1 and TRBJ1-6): KAGVTQTPRYLIKTRGQQVTLSCSPISGHRSVSWYQQTPGQGLQFLFEYFSETQRNKGNFPGRFSGRQFSNSRSEMNVSTLELGDSALYLCASSSDRGESPLHFGNGTRLTVT.

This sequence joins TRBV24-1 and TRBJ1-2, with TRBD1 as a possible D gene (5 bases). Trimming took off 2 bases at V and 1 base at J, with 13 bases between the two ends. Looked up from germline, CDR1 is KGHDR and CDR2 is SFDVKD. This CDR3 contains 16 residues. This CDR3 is CATSDSGARVNYGYTF. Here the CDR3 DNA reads TGTGCCACCAGTGATTCGGGAGCCAGGGTTAACTATGGCTACACCTTC.

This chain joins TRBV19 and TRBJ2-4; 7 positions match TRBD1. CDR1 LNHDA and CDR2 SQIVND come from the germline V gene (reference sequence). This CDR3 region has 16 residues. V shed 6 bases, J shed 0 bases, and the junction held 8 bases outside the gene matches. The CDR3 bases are TGTGCCAGTAGAGGCCACGGGACAGTAGCCAAAAACATTCAGTACTTC. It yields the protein CASRGHGTVAKNIQYF.

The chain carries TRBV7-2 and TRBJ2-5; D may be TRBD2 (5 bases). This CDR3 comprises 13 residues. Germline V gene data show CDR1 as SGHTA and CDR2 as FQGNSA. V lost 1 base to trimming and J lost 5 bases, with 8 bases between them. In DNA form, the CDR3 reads TGTGCCAGCAGCTTAGGGCCGGGGGAGACCCAGTACTTC. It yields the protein CASSLGPGETQYF.

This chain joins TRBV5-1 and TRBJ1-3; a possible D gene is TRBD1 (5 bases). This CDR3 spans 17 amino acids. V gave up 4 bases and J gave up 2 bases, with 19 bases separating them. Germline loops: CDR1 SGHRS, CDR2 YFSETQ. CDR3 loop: CASSLGPGINTGNTIYF. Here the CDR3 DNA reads TGCGCCAGCAGCCTAGGTCCAGGGATAAATACTGGAAACACCATATATTTT.

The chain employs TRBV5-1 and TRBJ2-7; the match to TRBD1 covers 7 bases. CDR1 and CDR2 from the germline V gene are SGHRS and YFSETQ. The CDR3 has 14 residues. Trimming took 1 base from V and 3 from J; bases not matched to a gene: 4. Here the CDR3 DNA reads TGCGCCAGCAGCTTGTTGGGACAGAACTACGAGCAGTACTTC. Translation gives CASSLLGQNYEQYF.

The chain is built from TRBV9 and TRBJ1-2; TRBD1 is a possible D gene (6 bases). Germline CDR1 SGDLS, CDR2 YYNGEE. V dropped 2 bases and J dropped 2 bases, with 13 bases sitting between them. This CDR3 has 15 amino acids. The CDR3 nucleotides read TGTGCCAGCAGCGTTAGTACAGGGCTAAACTATGGCTACACCTTC. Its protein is CASSVSTGLNYGYTF.

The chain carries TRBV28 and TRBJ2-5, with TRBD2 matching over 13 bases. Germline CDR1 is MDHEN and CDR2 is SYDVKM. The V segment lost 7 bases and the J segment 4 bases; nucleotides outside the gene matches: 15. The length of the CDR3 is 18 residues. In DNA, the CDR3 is TGTGCCAGCAAACTAGCGGGGGGGCTTATATCCCGTCGAGAGACCCAGTACTTC. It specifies CASKLAGGLISRRETQYF.

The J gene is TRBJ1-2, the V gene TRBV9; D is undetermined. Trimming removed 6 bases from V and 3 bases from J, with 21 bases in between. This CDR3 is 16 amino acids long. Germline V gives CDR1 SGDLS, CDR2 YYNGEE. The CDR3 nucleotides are TGTGCCAGCACCCCCTGGCGAGCAGAGACTGACTATGGCTACACCTTC. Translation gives CASTPWRAETDYGYTF.

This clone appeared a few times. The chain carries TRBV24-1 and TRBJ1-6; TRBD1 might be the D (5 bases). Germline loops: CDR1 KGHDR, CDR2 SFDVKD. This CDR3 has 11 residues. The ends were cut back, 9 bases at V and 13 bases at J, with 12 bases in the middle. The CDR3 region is CATAGGQPLHF. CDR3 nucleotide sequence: TGTGCCACCGCGGGGGGTCAGCCCCTCCACTTT.

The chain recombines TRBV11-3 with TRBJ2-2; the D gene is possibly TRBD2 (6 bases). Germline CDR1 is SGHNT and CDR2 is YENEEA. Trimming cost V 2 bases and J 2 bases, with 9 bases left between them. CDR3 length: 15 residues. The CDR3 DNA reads TGTGCCAGCAGCTTAACCGGGACTAACACCGGGGAGCTGTTTTTT. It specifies CASSLTGTNTGELFF.

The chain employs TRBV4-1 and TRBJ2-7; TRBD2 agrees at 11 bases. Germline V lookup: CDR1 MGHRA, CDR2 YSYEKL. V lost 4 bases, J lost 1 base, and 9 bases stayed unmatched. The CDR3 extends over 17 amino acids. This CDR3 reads CASSLRLAGTPSYEQYF. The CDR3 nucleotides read TGCGCCAGCAGCCTTCGACTAGCGGGGACCCCTTCCTACGAGCAGTACTTC.

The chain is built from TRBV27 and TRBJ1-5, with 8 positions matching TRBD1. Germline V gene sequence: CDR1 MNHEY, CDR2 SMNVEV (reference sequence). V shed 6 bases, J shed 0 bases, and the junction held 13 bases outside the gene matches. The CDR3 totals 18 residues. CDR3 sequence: CASSRSRDRFNSNQPQHF. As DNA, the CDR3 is TGTGCCAGCAGCCGATCCCGGGACAGGTTTAATAGCAATCAGCCCCAGCATTTT.

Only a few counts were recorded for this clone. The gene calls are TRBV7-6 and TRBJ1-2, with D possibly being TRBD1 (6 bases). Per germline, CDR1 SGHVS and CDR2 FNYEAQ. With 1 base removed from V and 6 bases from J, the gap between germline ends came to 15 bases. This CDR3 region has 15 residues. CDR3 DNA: TGTGCCAGCAGCTTAGGGGCAGGGGACATAAATGGCTACACCTTC. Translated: CASSLGAGDINGYTF. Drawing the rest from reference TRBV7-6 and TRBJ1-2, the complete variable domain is GAGVSQSPRYKVTKRGQDVALRCDPISGHVSLYWYRQALGQGPEFLTYFNYEAQQDKSGLPNDRFSAERPEGSISTLTIQRTEQRDSAMYRCASSLGAGDINGYTFGSGTRLTVV.

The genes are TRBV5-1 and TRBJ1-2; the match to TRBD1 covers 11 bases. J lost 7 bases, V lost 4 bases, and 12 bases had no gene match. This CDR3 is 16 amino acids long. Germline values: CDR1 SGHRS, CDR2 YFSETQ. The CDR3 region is CASSPWTGGLLGGYTF. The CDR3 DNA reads TGCGCCAGCAGCCCCTGGACAGGGGGCCTATTAGGTGGCTACACCTTC.

CDR3 sequence: CASSLFRVGVSGNTIYF. The DNA for the CDR3 is TGCGCCAGCAGCTTGTTCAGGGTGGGTGTCTCTGGAAACACCATATATTTT. The chain joins TRBV5-1 to TRBJ1-3; possible D gene TRBD1, 5 bases. Looked up from germline, CDR1 is SGHRS and CDR2 is YFSETQ. This CDR3 region has 17 residues. V dropped 1 base and J dropped 0 bases, with 14 bases sitting between them.

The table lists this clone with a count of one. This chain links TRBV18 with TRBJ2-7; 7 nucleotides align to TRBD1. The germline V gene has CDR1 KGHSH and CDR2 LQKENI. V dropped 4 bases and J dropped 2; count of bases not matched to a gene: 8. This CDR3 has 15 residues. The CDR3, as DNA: TGTGCCAGCTCACGCGGACAGGTCACCACCTACGAGCAGTACTTC. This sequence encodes CASSRGQVTTYEQYF.